This T cell receptor beta chain was recorded in a study of blood T cell repertoires in COVID-19 (TCRdb year 2020). Concerning the study at large: Samples from collaborators originated in the United States, Italy and Spain and spanned both the acute and convalescent phases of COVID-19. The material from the prospective study consisted of cDNA or gDNA derived from T cells, B-cell-depleted T cells, or PBMCs. The dataset comprised deeply sampled blood TCRbeta repertoires from subjects exposed to, actively infected with, or recovered from COVID-19. The repertoires were released in a freely available public database intended as a resource for research on the immune response to SARS-CoV-2. The samples were drawn from the first 160 participants of the ongoing ImmuneRACE study and from some 1,300 subjects provided by 6 global collaborators. Nearly every sample came with metadata listing a de-identified subject ID, COVID-19 status, age in years and sex. Where HLA class I and class II types were available, the types were taken from metadata supplied by the sample provider, not from assay-based typing.

As to this clone: There is no known antigen for this receptor. There are no base qualities to consult, and no much larger clone falls within one base.

TCRbeta CDR3 regions were amplified from genomic DNA using the immunoSEQ Assay, a bias-controlled multiplex PCR. In the paper's pipeline: The number of nucleated cells in each sample was estimated from the amplification of reference gene primers within the assay. To quantify the absolute abundance of each unique TCRbeta CDR3 rearrangement, sequence reads were collapsed and filtered. Productive Simpson clonality was computed per sample as the square root of Simpson's diversity index over productive rearrangements. The table was pulled from immuneACCESS by TCRdb, which kept in-frame rearrangements only. Such tables lose some clones; where checked, under half of the loss comes from unresolved V genes, and the rest has no known cause. V and J calls and clone size come straight from that table; D and trimming were deduced from the DNA. The sample has 90,000 or so clones on record, more than 75% of them singletons. Clones ranked in the top ten supply roughly 8% of the sample.

Whole blood was collected in K2EDTA tubes by collaborating institutions according to the institutions' own protocols. For TCRbeta analysis, collaborators shipped samples in one of three forms: frozen whole blood, isolated PBMCs, or DNA extracted from either of those sample types. CDR1 and CDR2 are read off the germline V gene as SGDLS and YYNGEE. The CDR3 holds 16 amino acids from the cysteine to the phenylalanine. CDR3 DNA is the only sequence kept; it has 48 bases, read in frame from the first base. Trimmed from V: 3 bases; trimmed from J: 7 bases; junction bases lacking a gene match: 9. On the study overall, not on this receptor specifically: Clinical and demographic metadata were provided uncurated, with the amount varying by source and participant.

The specimen sequenced was peripheral blood. This clonotype originated in a man in his fifties or sixties with active COVID-19. The rearrangement combines TRBV9 with TRBJ1-6; 8 central nucleotides agree with TRBD1. The DNA sequence is given as TGTGCCAGCAGCGGACGGACAGGGATAGGCAATTCACCCCTCCACTTT. Translated, it reads CASSGRTGIGNSPLHF.